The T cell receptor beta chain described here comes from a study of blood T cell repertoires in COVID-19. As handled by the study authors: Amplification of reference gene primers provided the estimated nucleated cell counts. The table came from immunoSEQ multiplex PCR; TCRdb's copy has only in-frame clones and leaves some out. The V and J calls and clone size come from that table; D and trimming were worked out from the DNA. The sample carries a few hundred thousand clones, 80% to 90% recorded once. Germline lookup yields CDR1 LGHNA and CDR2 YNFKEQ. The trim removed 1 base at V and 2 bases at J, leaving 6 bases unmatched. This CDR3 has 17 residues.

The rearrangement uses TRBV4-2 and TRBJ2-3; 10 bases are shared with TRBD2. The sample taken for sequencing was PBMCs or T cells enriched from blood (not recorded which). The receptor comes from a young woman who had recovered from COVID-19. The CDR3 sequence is CASSQGSGGAYTDTQYF. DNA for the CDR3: TGTGCCAGCAGCCAAGGCAGCGGGGGGGCCTACACAGATACGCAGTATTTT.